This T cell receptor beta chain was observed in a study of T cells in Graves' hyperthyroidism and ophthalmopathy. The CDR3 has 15 residues. The V gene's germline CDR1 is DFQATT and CDR2 SNEGSKA (reference sequence). V lost 0 bases, J lost 3 bases, and 13 bases lay in between. Every diagnosis used clinical symptoms, serum thyroxine and TRAb, thyroid ultrasound and orbital computed tomography. The investigators amplified TCR beta CDR3 regions from RNA transcripts. Using the HTBI primer set, a first-round RT-PCR was run on the TCR CDR3. TCRdb re-derived calls from the multiplex PCR reads in MiXCR, one entry per CDR3 protein. The sample contains about 480,000 distinct CDR3 sequences, 14% of which appear only once.

Material for sequencing was blood. The chain joins TRBV20-1 to TRBJ2-3; D perhaps matches TRBD1 (5 bases). This TCR was recovered from a young woman with Graves' hyperthyroidism. CDR3 DNA: TGCAGTGCTAGAGATTCCACAGGACCGACAGATACGCAGTATTTT. Translation: CSARDSTGPTDTQYF.